What follows describes a single T cell receptor (beta chain). Its antigen is unknown. V was clipped by 7 bases and J by 5 bases; unmatched bases: 8. The CDR3 length is 14 residues. The germline V gene encodes CDR1 SNHLY and CDR2 FYNNEI. This sample is drawn from a study of vaccination and CD4 T cells after COVID-19. Study details: Post-diagnosis, post-COVID samples were collected after a median approximately 100 days, ranging 35 to 161.

Cultured CD4+ T cell DNA underwent sequencing with the Oncomine TCR Beta short-read assay. TCRdb reanalysed the PCR reads using MiXCR and keeps one entry per CDR3 protein. The table lists about 14,000 distinct CDR3 sequences, about 61% of them singletons. This sample's treatment: approximately 11-day PBMC culture with coronavirus spike peptide pools or control peptides (ViraFEST assay). Sequenced: CD4+ T cells from blood, cultured in vitro. This TCR came from a human donor who had recovered from COVID-19. This chain links TRBV2 with TRBJ1-5; 7 nucleotides agree with TRBD1. The CDR3 nucleotides read TGTGCCAGCACCAGGGACAGAGGGGATCAGCCCCAGCATTTT. It is translated as CASTRDRGDQPQHF. Full variable domain (rest looked up from reference TRBV2 and TRBJ1-5): EPEVTQTPSHQVTQMGQEVILRCVPISNHLYFYWYRQILGQKVEFLVSFYNNEISEKSEIFDDQFSVERPDGSNFTLKIRSTKLEDSAMYFCASTRDRGDQPQHFGDGTRLSIL.